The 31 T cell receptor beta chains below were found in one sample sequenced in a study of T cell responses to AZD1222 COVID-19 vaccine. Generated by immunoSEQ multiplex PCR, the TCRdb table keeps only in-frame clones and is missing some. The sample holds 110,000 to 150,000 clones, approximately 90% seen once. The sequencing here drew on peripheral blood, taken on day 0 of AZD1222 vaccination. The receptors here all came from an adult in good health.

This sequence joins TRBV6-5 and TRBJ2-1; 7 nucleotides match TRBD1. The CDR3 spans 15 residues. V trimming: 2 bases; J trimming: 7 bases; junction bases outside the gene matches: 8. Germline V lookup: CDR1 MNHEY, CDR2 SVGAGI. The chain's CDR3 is CASSYQTGFRNEQFF. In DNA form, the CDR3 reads TGTGCCAGCAGTTACCAGACAGGGTTTAGGAATGAGCAGTTCTTC.

Here the CDR3 reads CASTSTGRAAFF. The CDR3 coding sequence is TGCGCCAGCACCTCGACGGGCCGCGCGGCTTTCTTT. The rearrangement joins TRBV10-1 to TRBJ1-1; D not resolved. Germline assignment: CDR1 WNHNN and CDR2 SYGVQD (reference sequence). There are 12 residues in the CDR3. The V end was cut by 7 bases, the J end by 11 bases, with 17 bases between.

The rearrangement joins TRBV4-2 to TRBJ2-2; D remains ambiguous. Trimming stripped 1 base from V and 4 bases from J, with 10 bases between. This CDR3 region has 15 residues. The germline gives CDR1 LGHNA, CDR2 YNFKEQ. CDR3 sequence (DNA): TGTGCCAGCAGCCAAGTCAGCGTGGGCACCGGGGAGCTGTTTTTT. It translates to CASSQVSVGTGELFF.

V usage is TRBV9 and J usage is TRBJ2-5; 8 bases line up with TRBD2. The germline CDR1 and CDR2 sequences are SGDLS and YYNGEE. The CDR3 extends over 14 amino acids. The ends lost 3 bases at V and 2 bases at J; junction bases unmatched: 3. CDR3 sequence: CASSASGHQETQYF. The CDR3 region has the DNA TGTGCCAGCAGCGCTAGCGGGCATCAAGAGACCCAGTACTTC.

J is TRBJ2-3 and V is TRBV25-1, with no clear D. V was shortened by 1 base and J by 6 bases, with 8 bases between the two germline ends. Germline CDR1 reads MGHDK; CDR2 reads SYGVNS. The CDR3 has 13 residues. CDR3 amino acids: CASSEWAMDTQYF. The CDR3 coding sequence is TGTGCCAGCAGTGAATGGGCAATGGATACGCAGTATTTT. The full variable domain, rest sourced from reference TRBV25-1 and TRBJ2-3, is EADIYQTPRYLVIGTGKKITLECSQTMGHDKMYWYQQDPGMELHLIHYSYGVNSTEKGDLSSESTVSRIRTEHFPLTLESARPSHTSQYLCASSEWAMDTQYFGPGTRLTVL.

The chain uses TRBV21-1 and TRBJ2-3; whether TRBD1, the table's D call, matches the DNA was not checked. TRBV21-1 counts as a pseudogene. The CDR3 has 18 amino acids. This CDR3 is CASSKAGARFLSTDTQYF. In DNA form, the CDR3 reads TGTGCCAGCAGCAAAGCGGGGGCCCGGTTCCTATCCACAGATACGCAGTATTTT.

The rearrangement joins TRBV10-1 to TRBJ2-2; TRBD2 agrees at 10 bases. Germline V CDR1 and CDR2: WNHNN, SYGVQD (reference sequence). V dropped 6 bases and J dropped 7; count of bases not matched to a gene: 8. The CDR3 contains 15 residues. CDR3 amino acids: CASSPSGRAVGELFF. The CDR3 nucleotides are TGCGCCAGCAGCCCCAGCGGGAGGGCCGTCGGGGAGCTGTTTTTT.

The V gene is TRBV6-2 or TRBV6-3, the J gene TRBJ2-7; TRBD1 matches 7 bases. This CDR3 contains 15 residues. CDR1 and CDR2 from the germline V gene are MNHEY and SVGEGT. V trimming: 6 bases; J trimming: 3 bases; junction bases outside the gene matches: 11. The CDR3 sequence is CASSTRYRGHYEQYF. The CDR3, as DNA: TGTGCCAGCAGCACCCGTTACAGGGGACACTACGAGCAGTACTTC.

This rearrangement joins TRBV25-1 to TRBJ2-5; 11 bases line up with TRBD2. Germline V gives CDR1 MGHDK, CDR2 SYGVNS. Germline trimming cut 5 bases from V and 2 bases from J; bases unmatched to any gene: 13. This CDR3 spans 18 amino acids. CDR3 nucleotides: TGTGCCAGCAGTCCGCTTGGACTAGCGGGCTTAGGGCAAGAGACCCAGTACTTC. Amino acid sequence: CASSPLGLAGLGQETQYF. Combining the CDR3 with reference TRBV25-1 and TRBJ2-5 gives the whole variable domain EADIYQTPRYLVIGTGKKITLECSQTMGHDKMYWYQQDPGMELHLIHYSYGVNSTEKGDLSSESTVSRIRTEHFPLTLESARPSHTSQYLCASSPLGLAGLGQETQYFGPGTRLLVL.

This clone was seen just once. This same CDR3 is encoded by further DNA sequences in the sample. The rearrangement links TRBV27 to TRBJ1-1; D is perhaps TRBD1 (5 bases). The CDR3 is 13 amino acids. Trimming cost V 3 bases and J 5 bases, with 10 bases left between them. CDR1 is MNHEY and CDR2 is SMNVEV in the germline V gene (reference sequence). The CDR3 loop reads CASSFGGGTEAFF. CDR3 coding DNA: TGTGCCAGCAGTTTTGGGGGTGGTACTGAAGCTTTCTTT.

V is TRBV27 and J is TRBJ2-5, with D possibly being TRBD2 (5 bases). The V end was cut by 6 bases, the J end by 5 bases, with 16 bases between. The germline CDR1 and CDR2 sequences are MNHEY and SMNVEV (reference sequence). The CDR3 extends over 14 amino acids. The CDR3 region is CASSDAGVGETQYF. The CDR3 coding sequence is TGTGCCAGCAGCGATGCCGGGGTTGGGGAGACCCAGTACTTC.

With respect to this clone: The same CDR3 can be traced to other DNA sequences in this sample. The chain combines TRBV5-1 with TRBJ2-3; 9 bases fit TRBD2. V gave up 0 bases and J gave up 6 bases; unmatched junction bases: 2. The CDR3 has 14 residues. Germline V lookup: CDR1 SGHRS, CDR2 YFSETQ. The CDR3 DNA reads TGCGCCAGCAGCTTGGGTACTAGCGGGGATACGCAGTATTTT. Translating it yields CASSLGTSGDTQYF.

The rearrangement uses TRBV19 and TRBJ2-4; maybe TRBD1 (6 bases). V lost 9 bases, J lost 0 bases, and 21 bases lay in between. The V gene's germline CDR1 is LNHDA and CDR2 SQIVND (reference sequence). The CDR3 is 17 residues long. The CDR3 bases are TGTGCCAGCGCCACTACAGGGCAGTGGCTAGCCAAAAACATTCAGTACTTC. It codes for CASATTGQWLAKNIQYF.

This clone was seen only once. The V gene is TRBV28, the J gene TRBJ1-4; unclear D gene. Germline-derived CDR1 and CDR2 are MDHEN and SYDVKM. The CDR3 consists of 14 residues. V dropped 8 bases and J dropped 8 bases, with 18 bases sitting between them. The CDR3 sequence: CASVNPGRREKLFF. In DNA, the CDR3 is TGTGCCAGCGTGAATCCGGGCCGAAGAGAAAAACTGTTTTTT.

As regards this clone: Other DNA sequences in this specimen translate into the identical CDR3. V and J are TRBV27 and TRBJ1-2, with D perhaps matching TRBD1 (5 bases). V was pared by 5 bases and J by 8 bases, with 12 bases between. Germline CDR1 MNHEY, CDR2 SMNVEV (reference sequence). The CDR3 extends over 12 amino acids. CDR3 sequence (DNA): TGTGCCAGCAGTCCCAGGGTGGGGGGCTACACCTTC. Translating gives CASSPRVGGYTF.

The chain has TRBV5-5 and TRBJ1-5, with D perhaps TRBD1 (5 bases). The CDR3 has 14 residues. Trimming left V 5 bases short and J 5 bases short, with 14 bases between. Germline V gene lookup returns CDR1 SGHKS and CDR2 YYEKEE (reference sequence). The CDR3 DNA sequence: TGTGCCAGCAGTTGGCGACAGACAGATCAGCCCCAGCATTTT. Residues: CASSWRQTDQPQHF.

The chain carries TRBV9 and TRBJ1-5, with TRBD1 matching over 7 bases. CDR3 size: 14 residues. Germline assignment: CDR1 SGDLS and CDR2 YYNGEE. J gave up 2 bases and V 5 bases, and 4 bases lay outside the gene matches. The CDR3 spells CASSRGQGNQPQHF. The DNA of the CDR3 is TGTGCCAGCAGTCGAGGACAGGGCAATCAGCCCCAGCATTTT. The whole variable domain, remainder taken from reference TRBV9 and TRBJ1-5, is DSGVTQTPKHLITATGQRVTLRCSPRSGDLSVYWYQQSLDQGLQFLIQYYNGEERAKGNILERFSAQQFPDLHSELNLSSLELGDSALYFCASSRGQGNQPQHFGDGTRLSIL.

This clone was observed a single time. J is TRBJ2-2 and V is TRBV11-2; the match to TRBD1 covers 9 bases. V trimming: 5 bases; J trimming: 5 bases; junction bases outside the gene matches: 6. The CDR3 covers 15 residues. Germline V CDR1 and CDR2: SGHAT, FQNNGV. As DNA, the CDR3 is TGTGCCAGCAGCAGGGACAGGGATGGGACCGGGGAGCTGTTTTTT. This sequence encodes CASSRDRDGTGELFF.

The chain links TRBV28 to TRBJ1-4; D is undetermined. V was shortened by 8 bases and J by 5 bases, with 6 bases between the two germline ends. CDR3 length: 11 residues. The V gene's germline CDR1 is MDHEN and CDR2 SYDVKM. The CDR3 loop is CASSRNEKLFF. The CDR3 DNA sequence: TGTGCCAGCTCTCGGAATGAAAAACTGTTTTTT.

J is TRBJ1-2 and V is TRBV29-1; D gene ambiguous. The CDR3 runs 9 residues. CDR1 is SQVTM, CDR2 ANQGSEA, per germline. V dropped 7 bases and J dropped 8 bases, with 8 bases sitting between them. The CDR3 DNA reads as TGCAGCGCCCGGGAGGGCTACACCTTC. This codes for CSAREGYTF.

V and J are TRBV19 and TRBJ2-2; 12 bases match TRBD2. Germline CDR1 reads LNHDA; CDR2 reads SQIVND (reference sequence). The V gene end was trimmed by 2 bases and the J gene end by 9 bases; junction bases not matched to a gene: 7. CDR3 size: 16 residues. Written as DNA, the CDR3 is TGTGCCAGTAGTATACGGCTAGCGGGAGGGAGCAGGGAGCTGTTTTTT. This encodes CASSIRLAGGSRELFF.

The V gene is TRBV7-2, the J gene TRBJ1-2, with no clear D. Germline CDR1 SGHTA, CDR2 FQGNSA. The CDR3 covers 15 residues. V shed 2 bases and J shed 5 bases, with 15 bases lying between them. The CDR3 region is CASSLIVSGQYGYTF. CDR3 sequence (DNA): TGTGCCAGCAGCTTAATTGTCTCGGGCCAATATGGCTACACCTTC.

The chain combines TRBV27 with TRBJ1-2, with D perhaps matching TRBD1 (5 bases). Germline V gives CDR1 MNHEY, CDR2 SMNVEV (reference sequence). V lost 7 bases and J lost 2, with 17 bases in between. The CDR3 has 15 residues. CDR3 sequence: CASTPSGTVNYGYTF. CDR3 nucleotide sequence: TGTGCCAGCACACCTTCAGGGACCGTCAACTATGGCTACACCTTC.

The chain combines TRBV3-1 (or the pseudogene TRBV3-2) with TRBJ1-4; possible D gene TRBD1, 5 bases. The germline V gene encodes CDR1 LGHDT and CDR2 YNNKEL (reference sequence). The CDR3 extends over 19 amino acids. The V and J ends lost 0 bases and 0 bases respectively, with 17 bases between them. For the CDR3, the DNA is TGTGCCAGCAGCCAAGAGCCGAACTTAGGGGACGCAACTAATGAAAAACTGTTTTTT. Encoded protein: CASSQEPNLGDATNEKLFF.

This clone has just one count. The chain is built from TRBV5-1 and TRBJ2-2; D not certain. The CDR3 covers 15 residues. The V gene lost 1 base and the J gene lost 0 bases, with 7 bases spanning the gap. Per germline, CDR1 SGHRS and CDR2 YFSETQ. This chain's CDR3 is CASSLLMANTGELFF. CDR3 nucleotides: TGCGCCAGCAGCTTGTTAATGGCGAACACCGGGGAGCTGTTTTTT.

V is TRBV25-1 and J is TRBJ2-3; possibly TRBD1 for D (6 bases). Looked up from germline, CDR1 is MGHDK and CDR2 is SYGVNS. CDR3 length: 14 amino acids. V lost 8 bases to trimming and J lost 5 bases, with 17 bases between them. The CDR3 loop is CASEDSAIGDTQYF. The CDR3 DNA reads TGTGCCAGCGAGGACAGTGCAATAGGAGATACGCAGTATTTT.

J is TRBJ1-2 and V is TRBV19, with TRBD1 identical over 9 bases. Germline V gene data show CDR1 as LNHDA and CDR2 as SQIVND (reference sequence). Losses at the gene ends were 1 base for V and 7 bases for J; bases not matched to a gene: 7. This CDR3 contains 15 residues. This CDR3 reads CASSIGDRVISGYTF. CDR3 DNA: TGTGCCAGTAGTATAGGGGACAGGGTGATATCTGGCTACACCTTC.

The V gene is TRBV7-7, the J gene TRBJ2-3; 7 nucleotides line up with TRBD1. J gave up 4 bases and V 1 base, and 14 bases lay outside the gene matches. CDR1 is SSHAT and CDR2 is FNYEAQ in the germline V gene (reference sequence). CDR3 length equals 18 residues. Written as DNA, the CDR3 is TGTGCCAGCAGCTTAGGTACCCTGACAGGGACCGTTTCAGATACGCAGTATTTT. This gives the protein CASSLGTLTGTVSDTQYF.

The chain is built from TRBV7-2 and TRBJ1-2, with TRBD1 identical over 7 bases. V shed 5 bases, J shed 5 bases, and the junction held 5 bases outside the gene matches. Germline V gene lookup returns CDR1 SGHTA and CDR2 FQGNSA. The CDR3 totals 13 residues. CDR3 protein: CASSPGGRYGYTF. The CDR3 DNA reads TGTGCCAGCAGCCCAGGGGGGCGGTATGGCTACACCTTC.

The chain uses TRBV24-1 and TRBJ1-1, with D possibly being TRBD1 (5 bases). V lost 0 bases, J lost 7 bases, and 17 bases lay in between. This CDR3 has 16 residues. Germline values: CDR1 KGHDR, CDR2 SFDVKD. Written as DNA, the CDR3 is TGTGCCACCAGTGATTTGCCCCGGGGGATCAGATTTGAAGCTTTCTTT. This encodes CATSDLPRGIRFEAFF.

The CDR3 region has the DNA TGCGCCAGCAGTTATCGCCGGGACAGGGGGCTCCACGAGCAGTACTTC. Its translation is CASSYRRDRGLHEQYF. The chain employs TRBV10-1 and TRBJ2-7; 12 nucleotides align to TRBD1. V lost 5 bases to trimming and J lost 5 bases; unmatched junction nucleotides: 10. The CDR3 extends over 16 amino acids. Germline V gene lookup returns CDR1 WNHNN and CDR2 SYGVQD (reference sequence).